A selection of T cell receptor beta chains follows, all from one sample in a study of spatial heterogeneity in lung cancer. TCRdb called the 5' RACE reads again in MiXCR, with one record for every CDR3 protein. The table lists around 25,000 distinct CDR3 sequences, roughly 5% of them singletons. The specimen was PBMCs, collected at follow-up. The receptors were sampled from a female donor with early-stage non-small cell lung cancer. The CDR3 runs from the conserved cysteine through the conserved F or W. The D gene is left open where the match is weak. Clone size is shown for a subset of rows, as once, few, many or a class of expanded clone.

-,TRBV27,many,TRBJ2-5,CASTLSGIRNF,TGTGCCAGCACCCTATCCGGGATCCGCAACTTC
TRBD2,TRBV7-2,many,TRBJ2-1,CASSLAVAYNEQFF,TGTGCCAGCAGCCTAGCGGTTGCCTACAATGAGCAGTTCTTC
TRBD1,TRBV5-1,few,TRBJ1-6,CASSLEAGGGSPLHF,TGCGCCAGCAGCTTGGAGGCAGGGGGCGGTTCACCCCTCCACTTT
TRBD2,TRBV7-9,few,TRBJ2-1,CASSKTRVAGAEQFF,TGTGCCAGCAGCAAAACCAGGGTAGCGGGAGCTGAGCAGTTCTTC
TRBD1,TRBV4-3,many,TRBJ1-4,CASSQDWDSSREKLFF,TGCGCCAGCAGCCAAGATTGGGACAGCTCGAGGGAAAAACTGTTTTTT
-,TRBV27,many,TRBJ2-3,CASRRSWGTTDTQYF,TGTGCCAGCAGACGATCCTGGGGGACCACAGATACGCAGTATTTT
-,TRBV2,few,TRBJ2-5,CASSYDPDGTQYF,TGTGCCAGCAGTTACGACCCGGATGGGACCCAGTACTTC
-,TRBV4-2,many,TRBJ2-3,CASSQVPDSREYF,TGTGCCAGCAGCCAGGTCCCCGACAGTCGGGAGTATTTT
TRBD2,TRBV28,many,TRBJ2-7,CASSLSAGGVYEQYF,TGTGCCAGCAGTTTATCGGCGGGAGGGGTCTACGAGCAGTACTTC
TRBD2,TRBV7-8,-,TRBJ2-1,CASSRLAGGRQFF,TGTGCCAGCAGCCGACTAGCGGGGGGGCGGCAGTTCTTC
-,TRBV29-1,many,TRBJ2-7,CSVSQGSLYEQYF,TGCAGCGTGTCGCAGGGTAGCCTCTACGAGCAGTACTTC
TRBD2,TRBV7-6,many,TRBJ2-1,CASSTSGLYNEQFF,TGTGCCAGCAGCACTAGCGGGCTTTACAATGAGCAGTTCTTC
-,TRBV5-6,many,TRBJ2-7,CASSLDRTYEQYF,TGTGCCAGCAGCTTGGACAGAACCTACGAGCAGTACTTC
TRBD2,TRBV7-2,many,TRBJ2-3,CASMGLAGAYTDTQYF,TGTGCCAGCATGGGCCTAGCGGGGGCATACACAGATACGCAGTATTTT
-,TRBV11-3,few,TRBJ2-5,CASSQEAGVETQYF,TGTGCCAGCAGCCAGGAGGCCGGGGTAGAGACCCAGTACTTC
-,TRBV20-1,many,TRBJ1-1,CRAGQPIMNTEAFF,TGCAGGGCTGGGCAGCCTATCATGAACACTGAAGCTTTCTTT
TRBD2,TRBV6-5,-,TRBJ2-7,CASSYQRSGTSGEQYF,TGTGCCAGCAGTTACCAACGTTCCGGGACTAGCGGCGAGCAGTACTTC
TRBD1,TRBV11-2,many,TRBJ1-1,CASSLMAGGNTEAFF,TGTGCCAGCAGCTTAATGGCAGGGGGGAACACTGAAGCTTTCTTT
TRBD2,TRBV19,-,TRBJ2-3,CATHPGGSGGTQYF,TGTGCCACCCACCCGGGGGGGTCGGGGGGGACGCAGTATTTT
-,TRBV20-1,many,TRBJ2-3,CSANQRTDTQYF,TGCAGTGCTAACCAGCGCACAGATACGCAGTATTTT
-,TRBV9,many,TRBJ1-2,CASSPRGDPYGYTF,TGTGCCAGCAGCCCTAGGGGCGACCCCTATGGCTACACCTTC
-,TRBV20-1,many,TRBJ1-2,CSARVGGVNYGYTF,TGCAGTGCTAGAGTGGGGGGCGTGAACTATGGCTACACCTTC
-,TRBV10-3,many,TRBJ2-3,CAIKDNTDTQYF,TGTGCCATCAAGGACAACACAGATACGCAGTATTTT
-,TRBV7-2,medium-sized,TRBJ2-3,CASSPGLDTQYF,TGTGCCAGCAGCCCCGGTCTAGATACGCAGTATTTT
TRBD1,TRBV10-3,many,TRBJ2-5,CAIRFDRGEETQYF,TGTGCCATCAGGTTTGACAGGGGCGAGGAGACCCAGTACTTC
-,TRBV10-3,many,TRBJ2-7,CAISEMIGDEQYF,TGTGCCATCAGTGAGATGATTGGAGACGAGCAGTACTTC
-,TRBV7-2,-,TRBJ2-3,CASSPSPRRDTQYF,TGTGCCAGCAGCCCCTCCCCCCGGAGGGATACGCAGTATTTT
TRBD1,TRBV3-1,many,TRBJ2-7,CATGQGAISPGGEQYF,TGTGCCACGGGACAGGGGGCGATAAGCCCCGGGGGCGAGCAGTACTTC
-,TRBV14,many,TRBJ2-2,CASSQEFDTGELFF,TGTGCCAGCAGCCAAGAATTCGACACCGGGGAGCTGTTTTTT
-,TRBV20-1,many,TRBJ2-3,CSASNGRGGTDTQYF,TGCAGTGCTAGTAACGGGCGCGGGGGCACAGATACGCAGTATTTT
-,TRBV7-9,many,TRBJ2-5,CASSPRAGLETQYF,TGTGCCAGCAGCCCGAGGGCGGGATTGGAGACCCAGTACTTC
TRBD1,TRBV7-9,many,TRBJ1-1,CASSLEGADTEAFF,TGTGCCAGCAGCTTAGAGGGGGCTGACACTGAAGCTTTCTTT
-,TRBV16,many,TRBJ1-2,CASSQGADYGYTF,TGTGCCAGCAGCCAGGGGGCGGACTATGGCTACACCTTC
-,TRBV28,many,TRBJ2-2,CASSSLGGAGTGELFF,TGTGCCAGCAGCTCCCTAGGGGGTGCTGGCACCGGGGAGCTGTTTTTT
-,TRBV9,few,TRBJ1-1,CASSPVGDSEAFF,TGTGCCAGCAGCCCAGTGGGGGATTCTGAAGCTTTCTTT
TRBD1,TRBV12-3/TRBV12-4,many,TRBJ1-2,CASSRTGGSYGYTF,TGTGCCAGCAGCCGGACAGGGGGCTCCTATGGCTACACCTTC
-,TRBV29-1,many,TRBJ2-7,CSVGTSGARRGEQYF,TGCAGCGTTGGGACATCCGGGGCCCGAAGGGGGGAGCAGTACTTC
TRBD2,TRBV12-3/TRBV12-4,many,TRBJ2-2,CASSLAGGTGELFF,TGTGCCAGCAGTTTAGCGGGAGGGACCGGGGAGCTGTTTTTT
TRBD2,TRBV7-2,many,TRBJ2-7,CASSLATSVPYEQYF,TGTGCCAGCAGCTTAGCGACTAGCGTACCCTACGAGCAGTACTTC
-,TRBV20-1,-,TRBJ2-3,CSARLGGPDTQYF,TGCAGTGCGCGACTAGGGGGGCCAGATACGCAGTATTTT
TRBD1,TRBV29-1,many,TRBJ1-2,CSVRTGNYGYTF,TGCAGCGTACGGACAGGGAACTATGGCTACACCTTC
-,TRBV15,few,TRBJ1-1,CATSRDVGDAFF,TGTGCCACCAGCAGAGATGTTGGGGACGCTTTCTTT
-,TRBV4-2,many,TRBJ2-1,CASSQASFPPNEQFF,TGTGCCAGCAGCCAAGCGTCGTTTCCCCCTAATGAGCAGTTCTTC
TRBD2,TRBV12-3/TRBV12-4,-,TRBJ2-5,CASRGSGGSGETQYF,TGTGCCAGCAGGGGTAGCGGGGGGAGTGGGGAGACCCAGTACTTC
TRBD2,TRBV14,many,TRBJ2-1,CASSPIGGLASSSYNEQFF,TGTGCCAGCAGCCCAATCGGGGGACTAGCGTCAAGCTCCTACAATGAGCAGTTCTTC
-,TRBV27,many,TRBJ2-7,CASSGGEQYF,TGTGCCAGCAGTGGGGGCGAGCAGTACTTC
-,TRBV6-1,many,TRBJ1-1,CASSGPRSGWDTEAFF,TGTGCCAGCAGTGGACCCCGATCGGGGTGGGATACTGAAGCTTTCTTT
-,TRBV6-1,-,TRBJ1-2,CASSETGVGSYGYTF,TGTGCCAGCAGTGAAACTGGGGTGGGTAGCTATGGCTACACCTTC
-,TRBV2,few,TRBJ1-6,CASTRDSPLHF,TGTGCCAGCACAAGGGATTCACCCCTCCACTTT
-,TRBV12-3/TRBV12-4,-,TRBJ2-3,CASSPLRAQVSGTQYF,TGTGCCAGCAGCCCTCTCCGGGCCCAAGTATCAGGGACGCAGTATTTT
TRBD1,TRBV6-1,many,TRBJ1-2,CASSRDRNPNYGYTF,TGTGCCAGCAGCCGGGACAGGAACCCTAACTATGGCTACACCTTC
TRBD1,TRBV7-8,once,TRBJ2-7,CASSLVGTGSYEQYF,TGTGCCAGCAGCTTAGTGGGGACAGGGTCCTACGAGCAGTACTTC
-,TRBV7-2,many,TRBJ2-3,CASSLALLAELTDTQYF,TGTGCCAGCAGCTTAGCGCTGCTAGCAGAACTCACAGATACGCAGTATTTT
-,TRBV20-1,many,TRBJ1-2,CSASPTGADGYTF,TGCAGTGCTAGCCCGACGGGGGCGGATGGCTACACCTTC
TRBD2,TRBV10-3,many,TRBJ2-1,CAVSAGTNNEQFF,TGTGCCGTTTCTGCCGGGACTAACAATGAGCAGTTCTTC
-,TRBV11-2,-,TRBJ2-3,CASSLVSRSQDTQYF,TGTGCCAGCAGCTTAGTTTCGCGGTCACAGGATACGCAGTATTTT